These 21 T cell receptor beta chains were sequenced from one sample in a study of T-cell reconstitution after alpha-beta-depleted transplantation in children (dated by TCRdb to 2015 to 2016). Reading the label with the study, this specimen's treatment or condition is: allogeneic hematopoietic cell transplantation with graft depleted of TCRalphabeta T cells and CD19 B cells. The method was PCR. These reads were obtained on an Illumina HiSeq 2500. Molecular barcoding was employed in the preparation of TCR libraries, with unique molecular identifiers being used to normalize TCRbeta repertoire quantification. In-frame beta chains were kept once TCRdb had trimmed the public reads at Q25 with fastp and called clones with MiXCR. Rows are combined by CDR3 protein, so each entry shows the most common genes and DNA. Recorded for this sample are roughly 200,000 distinct CDR3 sequences; approximately 6.3% of them occurred a single time. 4.5% to 6.5% of the sample rests with the top ten.

The sample was PBMCs, taken before TCRalphabeta/CD19-depleted stem cell transplant. All receptors derive from a boy younger than 10 with acute lymphoblastic leukemia, due to receive a stem cell transplant.

This clonotype was detected many times. The chain uses TRBV28 and TRBJ1-3, with D unresolved. This CDR3 contains 12 residues. V gave up 6 bases and J gave up 2 bases, with 5 bases separating them. Per the germline V gene, CDR1 is MDHEN and CDR2 is SYDVKM. The CDR3 DNA follows: TGTGCCAGCAGCCTGACTGGAAACACCATATATTTT. Translated, it gives CASSLTGNTIYF.

This clonotype was observed a handful of times. This sequence joins TRBV20-1 and TRBJ2-2; a possible D gene is TRBD2 (6 bases). This CDR3 has 13 residues. V gave up 6 bases and J gave up 6 bases, with 14 bases separating them. Germline CDR1 and CDR2: DFQATT and SNEGSKA (reference sequence). CDR3 amino acids: CSAGGLEPGELFF. The CDR3 DNA is TGCAGTGCGGGAGGCCTTGAACCCGGGGAGCTGTTTTTT.

This clonotype was counted only a few times. V gene TRBV5-4 combines with J gene TRBJ2-1; possibly TRBD2 for D (6 bases). Looked up from germline, CDR1 is SGHNT and CDR2 is YYREEE (reference sequence). This CDR3 spans 14 amino acids. With 0 bases removed from V and 8 bases from J, the gap between germline ends came to 12 bases. The CDR3 region is CASSLAGGDDEQFF. As DNA, the CDR3 is TGTGCCAGCAGCTTGGCCGGCGGGGACGATGAGCAGTTCTTC.

This clonotype was observed at least ten times. The V and J genes are TRBV7-2 and TRBJ2-2; D might be TRBD1 (6 bases). V lost 9 bases to trimming and J lost 3 bases, with 14 bases between them. This CDR3 is built from 14 residues. CDR1 and CDR2 from the germline V gene are SGHTA and FQGNSA. The CDR3 DNA reads as TGTGCCAGTAAACAGGGTTTGGACACCGGGGAGCTGTTTTTT. The encoded protein is CASKQGLDTGELFF.

In this sample, this clonotype turned up many times. V and J are TRBV7-3 and TRBJ2-1; TRBD2 matches at 9 bases. Germline V gene sequence: CDR1 SGHTA, CDR2 FQGTGA. Trimming at V came to 5 bases and at J to 7 bases, leaving 9 bases not matched to a gene. This CDR3 comprises 15 residues. Here the CDR3 reads CASSLQVSGGNEQFF. In nucleotides, the CDR3 is TGTGCCAGCAGCCTGCAAGTCAGCGGGGGGAATGAGCAGTTCTTC.

This chain uses TRBV20-1 with TRBJ2-1, with 10 bases matching TRBD2. J gave up 6 bases and V 0 bases, and 11 bases lay outside the gene matches. Looked up from germline, CDR1 is DFQATT and CDR2 is SNEGSKA (reference sequence). This CDR3 region has 17 residues. The CDR3 DNA sequence: TGCAGTGCTAGAGATCTACTGGGATCTAGCGGGAGCAATGAGCAGTTCTTC. It encodes CSARDLLGSSGSNEQFF.

The chain couples TRBV6-1 to TRBJ1-5, with 9 bases fitting TRBD1. The CDR3 spans 16 residues. Germline CDR1 reads MNHNS; CDR2 reads SASEGT. V was clipped by 6 bases and J by 3 bases; unmatched bases: 9. DNA for the CDR3: TGTGCCAGCAGGAAAAGGACAGGGGCCATCAATCAGCCCCAGCATTTT. Protein: CASRKRTGAINQPQHF.

The sample holds many counts of this clonotype. A read error may account for a junction end that differs from germline. The V call is TRBV28, the J call TRBJ2-7; D is undetermined. Germline V gene data show CDR1 as MDHEN and CDR2 as SYDVKM. The CDR3 loop spans 12 amino acids. The CDR3 DNA sequence: TGTGCCAGCAGCTTATCGAACTACGAGCAGTACTTC. Translation gives CASSLSNYEQYF.

This clonotype was found many times. This chain uses TRBV20-1 with TRBJ2-3; 10 positions match TRBD1. V trimming: 5 bases; J trimming: 3 bases; junction bases outside the gene matches: 11. Germline CDR1 DFQATT, CDR2 SNEGSKA (reference sequence). CDR3 length equals 16 residues. The CDR3 loop reads CSAFPQDRGHTDTQYF. The CDR3, as DNA: TGCAGTGCTTTTCCTCAAGACAGGGGGCATACAGATACGCAGTATTTT.

This chain joins TRBV6-6 and TRBJ2-1; possibly TRBD2 for D (6 bases). The germline gives CDR1 MNHNY, CDR2 SVGAGI (reference sequence). This CDR3 comprises 12 residues. With 6 bases removed from V and 7 bases from J, the gap between germline ends came to 10 bases. The CDR3 reads CASRRGLNEQFF. CDR3 nucleotide sequence: TGTGCCAGCAGACGGGGGTTGAATGAGCAGTTCTTC.

This clonotype has ten or more counts. The genes are TRBV12-3 or TRBV12-4 and TRBJ2-5; 9 bases match TRBD2. This CDR3 spans 12 amino acids. Unmatched junction bases numbered 0, after V lost 6 bases and J lost 4 bases. CDR3 region: CASRRGGETQYF. The CDR3 DNA reads TGTGCCAGCAGGCGGGGGGGAGAGACCCAGTACTTC.

A few counts support this clonotype. The chain uses TRBV3-1 and TRBJ2-5, with 10 positions matching TRBD1. V gave up 4 bases and J gave up 4 bases; unmatched junction bases: 3. Germline assignment: CDR1 LGHDT and CDR2 YNNKEL (reference sequence). The CDR3 runs to 14 residues. The CDR3 spells CASSPWTGGETQYF. The CDR3, as DNA: TGTGCCAGCAGCCCGTGGACAGGGGGAGAGACCCAGTACTTC.

V gene TRBV7-2 combines with J gene TRBJ1-5; unclear D gene. Trimming stripped 5 bases from V and 6 bases from J, with 11 bases between. The CDR3 sequence is 13 residues long. From germline, CDR1 is SGHTA and CDR2 FQGNSA. CDR3 sequence: CASSPTYLQPQHF. The CDR3 nucleotides are TGTGCCAGCAGCCCCACTTATCTTCAGCCCCAGCATTTT. The full variable domain, with the rest looked up from reference TRBV7-2 and TRBJ1-5, is GAGVSQSPSNKVTEKGKDVELRCDPISGHTALYWYRQSLGQGLEFLIYFQGNSAPDKSGLPSDRFSAERTGGSVSTLTIQRTQQEDSAVYLCASSPTYLQPQHFGDGTRLSIL.

This clonotype has a count of ten or more. The V gene is TRBV13, the J gene TRBJ2-7; D possibly corresponds to TRBD2 (6 bases). Germline V gene data show CDR1 as PRHDT and CDR2 as FYEKMQ (reference sequence). Deletions cut 4 bases from V and 2 bases from J, with 12 bases between. The CDR3 sequence is 14 residues long. CDR3 loop: CASSSRGRTYEQYF. In DNA, the CDR3 is TGTGCCAGCAGCTCGCGGGGCCGAACCTACGAGCAGTACTTC.

This clonotype was seen repeatedly, ten times or more. This chain uses TRBV6-5 with TRBJ2-1; possibly TRBD1 or TRBD2 for D (5 bases each). The germline V gene encodes CDR1 MNHEY and CDR2 SVGAGI. There are 16 residues in the CDR3. V lost 0 bases, J lost 2 bases, and 11 bases lay in between. CDR3 nucleotide sequence: TGTGCCAGCAGTTACTCCGGGACGCTGACCTACAATGAGCAGTTCTTC. Translating it yields CASSYSGTLTYNEQFF.

This clonotype was seen ten or more times. This sequence joins TRBV7-8 and TRBJ2-2; 11 bases are a match to TRBD2. The CDR3 extends over 16 amino acids. J lost 5 bases, V lost 3 bases, and 5 bases had no gene match. The germline CDR1 and CDR2 sequences are SGHVS and FQNEAQ. In nucleotides, the CDR3 is TGTGCCAGCAGCTTTGCGGGACTAGCGGAAACCGGGGAGCTGTTTTTT. Translated, it gives CASSFAGLAETGELFF.

This clonotype was recorded at least ten times. V usage is TRBV29-1 and J usage is TRBJ2-1; no reliable D call. CDR3 size: 12 residues. Germline V gives CDR1 SQVTM, CDR2 ANQGSEA. Trimming pared 1 base from V and 7 bases from J, leaving 8 bases between. Here the CDR3 DNA reads TGCAGCGTTGAAGTGAATGGGAATGAGCAGTTCTTC. This gives the protein CSVEVNGNEQFF.

This clonotype was seen ten or more times. V and J are TRBV28 and TRBJ2-4; 8 bases are a match to TRBD1. The V and J ends lost 3 bases and 1 base, in that order; junction bases with no gene match: 2. There are 15 residues in the CDR3. Germline assignment: CDR1 MDHEN and CDR2 SYDVKM. CDR3 in DNA: TGTGCCAGCAGTTTCCAGGGGGCGGCCAAAAACATTCAGTACTTC. Amino acids: CASSFQGAAKNIQYF.

The chain carries TRBV20-1 and TRBJ2-1; D gene ambiguous. Germline assignment: CDR1 DFQATT and CDR2 SNEGSKA (reference sequence). With 6 bases removed from V and 2 bases from J, the gap between germline ends came to 17 bases. The CDR3 consists of 15 residues. The DNA for the CDR3 is TGCAGTGCCTGTTCTTTCTTGGGGACCTACAATGAGCAGTTCTTC. As protein: CSACSFLGTYNEQFF.

This chain uses TRBV25-1 with TRBJ1-2; D not certain. V lost 3 bases and J lost 8, with 13 bases in between. The CDR3 has 13 amino acids. Looked up from germline, CDR1 is MGHDK and CDR2 is SYGVNS. For the CDR3, the DNA is TGTGCCAGCAGTGACTCCTGGGGTGAGGGCTACACCTTC. It yields the protein CASSDSWGEGYTF.

This clonotype was picked up many times. The chain is built from TRBV30 and TRBJ2-1, with D tentatively TRBD1 (5 bases). The germline V gene encodes CDR1 GTSNPN and CDR2 SVGIG (reference sequence). Trimming shortened V by 2 bases and J by 0 bases, and 17 bases separated the two germline ends. The CDR3 covers 17 residues. The CDR3 DNA is TGTGCCTGGAGTTGGGTGGGGCGCTGGGACTCCTACAATGAGCAGTTCTTC. It yields the protein CAWSWVGRWDSYNEQFF. Based on the CDR3 plus reference TRBV30 and TRBJ2-1, the full variable domain is SQTIHQWPATLVQPVGSPLSLECTVEGTSNPNLYWYRQAAGRGLQLLFYSVGIGQISSEVPQNLSASRPQDRQFILSSKKLLLSDSGFYLCAWSWVGRWDSYNEQFFGPGTRLTVL.